The sequence of this TCR beta chain was determined in a study of blood T cell repertoires in COVID-19. Study-level information: Samples of COVID-19 (acute and convalescent) were obtained from the United States, Italy and Spain. From T cells, B-cell-depleted T cells, or PBMCs came the material, which was cDNA or gDNA.

Trimming shortened V by 6 bases and J by 10 bases, and 16 bases separated the two germline ends. The CDR3 is 14 amino acids. CDR1 is SNHLY, CDR2 FYNNEI, per germline. Original methodology: Estimation of nucleated cell counts relied on the amplification of reference gene primers. Sequencing used immunoSEQ multiplex PCR; TCRdb keeps in-frame clones, though not all of them. The D gene and trimming were derived from the DNA, and the V and J assignments and clone size from that table. Of under 250,000 clones detected, roughly 83% appear once; the ten largest clones hold 25% to 35%. Specimen: peripheral blood. The receptor's source is a man aged 40-55 years with acute or convalescent COVID-19. The chain uses TRBV2 and TRBJ1-6; D gene ambiguous. The CDR3 DNA follows: TGTGCCAGCAGCTCGGGGTCGATCGGGTCACCCCTCCACTTT. Translation gives CASSSGSIGSPLHF.